These T cell receptor beta chains were read from a single sample in a study of identical twins. TCRdb reprocessed the 5' RACE reads with MiXCR, giving one entry per CDR3 protein. The table shows 650,000 to 800,000 distinct CDR3 sequences, with roughly 8% occurring only once. The same specimen was also included in a second study, on yellow fever vaccine responses in identical twins.

The sequenced material came from PBMCs. All receptors come from a woman under 30 in good health. Each CDR3 is given with its conserved first and last residue. A D gene is named only where the DNA matches it firmly. Some rows have no size entry. The others give once, few or many, or a class for an expanded clone.

>TRBV4-1|TRBD2|TRBJ2-2|NA
TGCGCCAGCAGCCAAGATCCTAGCGGGGGAATAAACACCGGGGAGCTGTTTTTT
CASSQDPSGGINTGELFF
>TRBV28|NA|TRBJ1-2|NA
TGTGCCAGCAGTCCCCCGACAGACCTCACCCCGGATGGCTACACCTTC
CASSPPTDLTPDGYTF
>TRBV13|NA|TRBJ1-1|few
TGTGCCAGCAGCTTAGAACTTGAAGGCACTGAAGCTTTCTTT
CASSLELEGTEAFF
>TRBV6-1|NA|TRBJ2-4|many
TGTGCCAGCAGTGACCCGGGGCAAAAAAACATTCAGTACTTC
CASSDPGQKNIQYF
>TRBV27|TRBD2|TRBJ2-7|NA
TGTGCCAGCAGTTATCGTCTAGCGGGATTCTCCTACGAGCAGTACTTC
CASSYRLAGFSYEQYF
>TRBV12-3/TRBV12-4|NA|TRBJ2-5|few
TGTGCCAGCAGCCTCCCCCGGGCCCAGGGCCGGGAGACCCAGTACTTC
CASSLPRAQGRETQYF
>TRBV20-1|NA|TRBJ2-1|NA
TGCAGTGCCAGCCCCGGGGGCGGCTACAATGAGCAGTTCTTC
CSASPGGGYNEQFF
>TRBV24-1|NA|TRBJ1-4|NA
TGTGCCACCAGTGATACTACAACTAATGAAAAACTGTTTTTT
CATSDTTTNEKLFF
>TRBV3-1|NA|TRBJ2-7|NA
TGTGCCAGCAGCCAAATGTTAGGCGCCTACGAGCAGTACTTC
CASSQMLGAYEQYF
>TRBV20-1|NA|TRBJ2-5|few
TGCAGTGTCTATATGGCCGCCCCTCCCGAGACCCAGTACTTC
CSVYMAAPPETQYF
>TRBV20-1|NA|TRBJ2-1|many
TGCAGTGCTAGCCTGGGGGTTAGTGAGCAGTTCTTC
CSASLGVSEQFF
>TRBV21-1|NA|TRBJ2-1|few
TGTGCCAGCAGCAACCTGTATTGGCAAAGCAATGAGCAGTTCTTC
CASSNLYWQSNEQFF
>TRBV19|NA|TRBJ1-1|few
TGTGCCAGTAGTAACGGTTGGGTTAACACTGAAGCTTTCTTT
CASSNGWVNTEAFF
>TRBV4-3|TRBD1|TRBJ2-7|few
TGCGCCAGCAGCCCGACAGGACAGGGGTTTTACGAGCAGTACTTC
CASSPTGQGFYEQYF
>TRBV7-9|TRBD1|TRBJ2-7|few
TGTGCCAGCAGCACGCGGACAGGGTATACGAGCTACGAGCAGTACTTC
CASSTRTGYTSYEQYF
>TRBV5-1|NA|TRBJ2-2|NA
TGCGCCAGCAACCCCAGGGTGGGAGGCACCGGGGAGCTGTTTTTT
CASNPRVGGTGELFF
>TRBV11-1|TRBD2|TRBJ2-1|NA
TGTGCCAGCAGCTTAGGGGGACTAGCGGGAGCGACTGAGCAGTTCTTC
CASSLGGLAGATEQFF
>TRBV28|NA|TRBJ1-1|few
TGTGCCAGCATCGCTTCAGGGCTCACTGAAGCTTTCTTT
CASIASGLTEAFF
>TRBV7-9|NA|TRBJ1-4|few
TGTGCCAGCAGCTTAAAGGGGGTTAGACTGTTTTTT
CASSLKGVRLFF
>TRBV21-1|NA|TRBJ1-5|many
TGTGCCAGCAGGTCGGGACGAAGAAGTCAGCCCCAGCATTTT
CASRSGRRSQPQHF
>TRBV6-1|TRBD1|TRBJ2-1|NA
TGTGCCAGCAGTGATATCCAGGGGGTGGGATTATACAATGAGCAGTTCTTC
CASSDIQGVGLYNEQFF
>TRBV24-1|TRBD2|TRBJ2-7|NA
TGTGCCACCAGTGATAGTGATAGCGGGAGGACCTCCTACGAGCAGTACTTC
CATSDSDSGRTSYEQYF
>TRBV5-6|NA|TRBJ1-5|few
TGTGCCAGCAGCGCTTTTGGGACCAATTCAGGGGCCCAGCATTTT
CASSAFGTNSGAQHF
>TRBV18|NA|TRBJ2-5|NA
TGTGCCAGCTCCAAGAACGGAGGCCAAGAGACCCAGTACTTC
CASSKNGGQETQYF
>TRBV20-1|NA|TRBJ1-5|NA
TGCAGTGCTAGAGACAGAGACGGATACAATCAGCCCCAGCATTTT
CSARDRDGYNQPQHF
>TRBV29-1|TRBD1|TRBJ1-1|NA
TGCAGCGCCCCTTTACAGGGGATGAACACTGAAGCTTTCTTT
CSAPLQGMNTEAFF
>TRBV6-1|NA|TRBJ2-2|NA
TGTGCCAGCAGCTGGGAAGCGGGCACCGGGGAGCTGTTTTTT
CASSWEAGTGELFF
>TRBV20-1|NA|TRBJ2-5|NA
TGCAGTGCCAGACTAAGGTACCAAGAGACCCAGTACTTC
CSARLRYQETQYF
>TRBV20-1|NA|TRBJ2-6|few
TGCAGTGCCTTATATCAGGGGTCCGGGGCCAACGTCCTGACTTTC
CSALYQGSGANVLTF
>TRBV4-1|TRBD1|TRBJ2-7|many
TGCGCCAGCAGCCAAGAACCCGGGACAGGGGGCTACGAGCAGTACTTC
CASSQEPGTGGYEQYF
>TRBV20-1|TRBD2|TRBJ2-2|few
TGCAGTGCGGGGGGGGGACTAGGAGTCGCGAACACCGGGGAGCTGTTTTTT
CSAGGGLGVANTGELFF
>TRBV7-7|TRBD2|TRBJ2-7|NA
TGTGCTAGCAGCTTAAAGGGGCAGGGACTAGGCCTCTACGAGCAGTACTTC
CASSLKGQGLGLYEQYF
>TRBV7-7|NA|TRBJ2-4|many
TGTGCTAGCAGCTTAGTGCGTCGGCCAGGGGACCAAGCCAAAAACATTCAGTACTTC
CASSLVRRPGDQAKNIQYF
>TRBV7-8|NA|TRBJ2-3|NA
TGTGCCAGCAGGACGGACAATTCCCACCTTTTTTTTACAGATACGCAGTATTTT
CASRTDNSHLFFTDTQYF
>TRBV12-3/TRBV12-4|NA|TRBJ2-1|many
TGTGCCAGCAGTTTATGGGGGAATGAGCAGTTCTTC
CASSLWGNEQFF
>TRBV7-3|NA|TRBJ2-2|NA
TGTGCCAGCAGCTTAATGGGGTATAGCGGGGAGCTGTTTTTT
CASSLMGYSGELFF
>TRBV19|NA|TRBJ1-1|few
TGTGCCAGTAGTGTTGCTGTGGGAGGGACTGAAGCTTTCTTT
CASSVAVGGTEAFF